This entry features one T cell receptor (beta chain) sequence. Antigen specificity is unknown. The sample is drawn from a study of shared clonotypes between healthy human individuals. Study outcomes and limitations: Across four donors, naive CD4 shared about 5%, naive CD8 under 4%, memory CD4 roughly 2.4%, memory CD8 0.35% to 0.5%.

The table came from immunoSEQ multiplex PCR; TCRdb's copy has only in-frame clones and leaves some out. The sample holds 2,500,000 or so clones; approximately 90% are singletons and the top ten take 0.13% to 0.15%. Source material: naive CD4+ T cells sorted from blood. Subset indicated: CD45RA+ positively selected. This receptor was obtained from a man aged 18 to 35 in good health.

The CDR3 spells CSAARGREELFF. CDR3 bases: TGCAGCGCCGCCCGGGGGAGAGAGGAGCTGTTTTTT. This rearrangement joins TRBV29-1 to TRBJ2-2; TRBD2 might be the D (6 bases). V was cut by 7 bases and J by 10 bases, with 16 bases left in between. The CDR3 is made up of 12 amino acids. Germline CDR1 and CDR2: SQVTM and ANQGSEA.